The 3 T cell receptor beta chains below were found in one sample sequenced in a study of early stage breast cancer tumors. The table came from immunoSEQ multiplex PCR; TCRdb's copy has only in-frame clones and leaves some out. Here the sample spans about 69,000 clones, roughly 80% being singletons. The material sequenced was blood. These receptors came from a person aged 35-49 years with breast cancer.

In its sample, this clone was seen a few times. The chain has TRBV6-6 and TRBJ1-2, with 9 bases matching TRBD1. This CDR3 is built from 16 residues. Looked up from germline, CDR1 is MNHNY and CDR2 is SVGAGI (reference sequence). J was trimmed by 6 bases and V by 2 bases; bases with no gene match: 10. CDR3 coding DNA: TGTGCCAGCAGTTACCCCCGGGGACAGGGAGGGCATGGCTACACCTTC. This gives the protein CASSYPRGQGGHGYTF.

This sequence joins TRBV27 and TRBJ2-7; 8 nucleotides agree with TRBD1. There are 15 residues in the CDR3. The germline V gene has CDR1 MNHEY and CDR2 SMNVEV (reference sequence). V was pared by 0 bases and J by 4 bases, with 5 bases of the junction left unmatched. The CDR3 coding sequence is TGTGCCAGCAGTTTATCGCAGGGGGCTATATACGAGCAGTACTTC. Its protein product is CASSLSQGAIYEQYF.

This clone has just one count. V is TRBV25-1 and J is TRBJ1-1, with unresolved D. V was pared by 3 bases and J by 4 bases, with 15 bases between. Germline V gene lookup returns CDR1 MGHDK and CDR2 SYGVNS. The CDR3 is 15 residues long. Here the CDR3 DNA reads TGTGCCAGCAGTGAGGGAGGGAGAGAGGTCACTGAAGCTTTCTTT. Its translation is CASSEGGREVTEAFF.